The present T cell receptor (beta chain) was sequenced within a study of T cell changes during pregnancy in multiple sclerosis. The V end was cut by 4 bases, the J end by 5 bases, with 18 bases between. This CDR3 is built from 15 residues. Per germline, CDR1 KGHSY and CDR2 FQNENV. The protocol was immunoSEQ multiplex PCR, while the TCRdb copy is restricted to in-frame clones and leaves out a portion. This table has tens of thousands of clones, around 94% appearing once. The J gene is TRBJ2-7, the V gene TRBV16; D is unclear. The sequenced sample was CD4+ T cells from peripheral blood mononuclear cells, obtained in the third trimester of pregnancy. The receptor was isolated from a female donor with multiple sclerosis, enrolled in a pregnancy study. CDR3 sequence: CASSRTRASGDEQYF. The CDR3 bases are TGTGCCAGCAGCCGTACGAGAGCCTCTGGAGACGAGCAGTACTTC.